This passage covers 9 T cell receptor beta chains from one sample sequenced in a study of shared clonotypes between healthy human individuals. Measured with immunoSEQ multiplex PCR; TCRdb has only the in-frame clones, and not every one. The sample lists about 2 million clones, approximately 95% occurring once. The naive CD8 population came from CD45RO-negative cells selected for CCR7, without terminally differentiated effector memory CD45RA+ cells. Sequencing used naive CD8+ T cells sorted from blood. The source of these receptors is a young man in good health.

This rearrangement joins TRBV10-3 to TRBJ2-7, with TRBD1 identical over 7 bases. V lost 6 bases, J lost 3 bases, and 8 bases stayed unmatched. Germline V gene data show CDR1 as ENHRY and CDR2 as SYGVKD. The CDR3 is 14 residues long. CDR3 amino acids: CAIRAGTESYEQYF. CDR3 coding DNA: TGTGCCATCAGGGCCGGGACAGAAAGCTACGAGCAGTACTTC.

The chain carries TRBV6-5 and TRBJ2-2, with 14 bases identical to TRBD2. Germline V CDR1 and CDR2: MNHEY, SVGAGI. CDR3 length: 15 residues. V trimming: 8 bases; J trimming: 5 bases; junction bases outside the gene matches: 4. The CDR3 DNA sequence: TGTGCCAGCGAGAGACTAGCGGGAGGGACCGGGGAGCTGTTTTTT. It yields the protein CASERLAGGTGELFF.

This chain uses TRBV7-9 with TRBJ2-1, with 10 nucleotides matching TRBD2. Trimming at V came to 4 bases and at J to 9 bases, leaving 12 bases not matched to a gene. The CDR3 runs 16 residues. The germline gives CDR1 SEHNR, CDR2 FQNEAQ (reference sequence). CDR3 DNA: TGTGCCAGCAGCTCTCCGGGACTAGCGTTTTATAGTGAGCAGTTCTTC. Translation: CASSSPGLAFYSEQFF.

The rearrangement links TRBV10-3 to TRBJ2-7; D is perhaps TRBD2 (6 bases). Germline-derived CDR1 and CDR2 are ENHRY and SYGVKD. This CDR3 has 12 amino acids. The germline V and J ends were trimmed by 3 bases and 5 bases, with 8 bases remaining between them. This CDR3 is CAISELAHEQYF. The CDR3 nucleotides read TGTGCCATCAGTGAACTAGCCCACGAGCAGTACTTC.

The chain employs TRBV11-2 and TRBJ1-1; D may be TRBD1 (5 bases). The germline V gene encodes CDR1 SGHAT and CDR2 FQNNGV. Trimming removed 1 base at V and 5 bases at J, with 11 bases between. This CDR3 has 14 amino acids. In DNA, the CDR3 is TGTGCCAGCAGCTTAGTTTGGGGGGGTACTGAAGCTTTCTTT. The encoded protein is CASSLVWGGTEAFF. The whole variable domain, filled in from reference TRBV11-2 and TRBJ1-1, reads EAGVAQSPRYKIIEKRQSVAFWCNPISGHATLYWYQQILGQGPKLLIQFQNNGVVDDSQLPKDRFSAERLKGVDSTLKIQPAKLEDSAVYLCASSLVWGGTEAFFGQGTRLTVV.

The chain uses TRBV5-6 and TRBJ1-3; no definite D call. The CDR3 has 14 amino acids. Germline V lookup: CDR1 SGHDT, CDR2 YYEEEE. V was shortened by 4 bases and J by 2 bases, with 10 bases between the two germline ends. In nucleotides, the CDR3 is TGTGCCAGCAGCCCCGACTTGACTGGAAACACCATATATTTT. It specifies CASSPDLTGNTIYF.

This clone occurred once. The genes are TRBV5-1 and TRBJ1-1; D is possibly TRBD1 (5 bases). CDR1 is SGHRS, CDR2 YFSETQ, per germline. Trimming pared 5 bases from V and 4 bases from J, leaving 18 bases between. The CDR3 totals 15 residues. The CDR3 sequence is CASSLKEGQGTEAFF. The CDR3 region has the DNA TGCGCCAGCAGTCTCAAGGAGGGGCAGGGCACTGAAGCTTTCTTT.

This rearrangement joins TRBV6-6 to TRBJ2-5, with a tentative D call TRBD1 (6 bases). Germline V gene sequence: CDR1 MNHNY, CDR2 SVGAGI (reference sequence). V was cut by 0 bases and J by 6 bases, with 17 bases left in between. The CDR3 is 16 residues long. In nucleotides, the CDR3 is TGTGCCAGCAGTTACTCGTATGGGCAGGGGATGAAGACCCAGTACTTC. Translated, it gives CASSYSYGQGMKTQYF.

V and J are TRBV2 and TRBJ2-1; TRBD2 is a possible D gene (6 bases). Trimming pared 6 bases from V and 4 bases from J, leaving 19 bases between. CDR1 is SNHLY and CDR2 is FYNNEI in the germline V gene. The CDR3 consists of 16 residues. Here the CDR3 reads CASREGYDLLYNEQFF. The CDR3 DNA is TGTGCCAGCAGGGAGGGGTACGACCTCCTGTACAATGAGCAGTTCTTC.